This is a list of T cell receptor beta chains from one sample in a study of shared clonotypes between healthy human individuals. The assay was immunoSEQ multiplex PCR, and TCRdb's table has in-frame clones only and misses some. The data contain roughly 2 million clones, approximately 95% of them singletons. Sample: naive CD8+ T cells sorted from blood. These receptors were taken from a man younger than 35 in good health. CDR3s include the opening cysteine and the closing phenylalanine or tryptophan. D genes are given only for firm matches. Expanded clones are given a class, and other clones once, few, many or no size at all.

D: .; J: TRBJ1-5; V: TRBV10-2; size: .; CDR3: CASSEWDGSNQPQHF; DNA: TGCGCCAGCAGTGAATGGGATGGGTCCAATCAGCCCCAGCATTTT
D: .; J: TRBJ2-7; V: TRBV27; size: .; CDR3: CASSLSVGAKPYEQYF; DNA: TGTGCCAGCAGTTTATCGGTCGGGGCCAAACCTTACGAGCAGTACTTC
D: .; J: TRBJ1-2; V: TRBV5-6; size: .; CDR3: CASSSDLYGYTF; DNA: TGTGCCAGCAGCTCCGACCTCTATGGCTACACCTTC
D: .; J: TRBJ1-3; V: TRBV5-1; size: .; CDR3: CASSLAGDTIYF; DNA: TGCGCCAGCAGCTTGGCAGGGGACACCATATATTTT
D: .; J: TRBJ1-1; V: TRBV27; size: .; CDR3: CASSLSRGDTEAFF; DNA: TGTGCCAGCAGTTTATCCCGAGGGGACACTGAAGCTTTCTTT
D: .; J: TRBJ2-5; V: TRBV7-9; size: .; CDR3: CASTPQQETQYF; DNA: TGTGCCAGCACCCCGCAGCAAGAGACCCAGTACTTC
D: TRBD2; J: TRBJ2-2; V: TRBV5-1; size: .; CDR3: CASSLYPSGDVNTGELFF; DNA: TGCGCCAGCAGCTTGTATCCTAGCGGGGACGTGAACACCGGGGAGCTGTTTTTT
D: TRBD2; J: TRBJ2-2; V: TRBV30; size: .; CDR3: CAWSGLAETDTGELFF; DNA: TGTGCCTGGAGTGGACTAGCGGAGACTGACACCGGGGAGCTGTTTTTT
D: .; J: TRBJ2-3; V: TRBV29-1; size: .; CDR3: CSVDGLGDTQYF; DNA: TGCAGCGTTGATGGTTTGGGAGATACGCAGTATTTT
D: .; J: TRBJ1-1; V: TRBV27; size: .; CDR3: CASSLIGPTMDTEAFF; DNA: TGTGCCAGCAGTTTAATTGGACCTACTATGGACACTGAAGCTTTCTTT
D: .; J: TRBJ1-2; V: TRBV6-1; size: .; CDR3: CASSEVYGYTF; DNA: TGTGCCAGCAGTGAGGTCTATGGCTACACCTTC
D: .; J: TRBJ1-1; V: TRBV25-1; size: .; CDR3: CASTLGPEAFF; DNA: TGTGCCAGCACCTTAGGGCCTGAAGCTTTCTTT
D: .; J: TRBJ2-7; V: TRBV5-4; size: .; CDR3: CASSLGGGEQYF; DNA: TGTGCCAGCAGCTTGGGAGGGGGGGAGCAGTACTTC
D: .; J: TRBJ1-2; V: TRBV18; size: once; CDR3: CASSPTGNSYGYTF; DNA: TGTGCCAGCTCACCAACAGGGAATTCATATGGCTACACCTTC
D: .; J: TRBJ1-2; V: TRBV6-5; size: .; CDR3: CATFPGSNYGYTF; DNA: TGTGCCACGTTTCCAGGATCAAACTATGGCTACACCTTC
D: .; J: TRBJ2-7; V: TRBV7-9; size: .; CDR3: CASSLATGGPYEQYF; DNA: TGTGCCAGCAGCTTAGCTACGGGGGGCCCCTACGAGCAGTACTTC
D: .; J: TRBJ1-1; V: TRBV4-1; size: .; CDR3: CASSQEGINTEAFF; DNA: TGCGCCAGCAGCCAAGAGGGGATTAACACTGAAGCTTTCTTT
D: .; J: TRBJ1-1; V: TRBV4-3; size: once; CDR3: CASSQDGGGEGYTEAFF; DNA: TGCGCCAGCAGCCAAGATGGCGGGGGCGAGGGGTACACTGAAGCTTTCTTT
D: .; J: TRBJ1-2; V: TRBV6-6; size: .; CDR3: CASSYSRGDYGYTF; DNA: TGTGCCAGCAGTTACTCCAGGGGCGACTATGGCTACACCTTC
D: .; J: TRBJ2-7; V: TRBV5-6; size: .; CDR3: CASSLEGSFEQYF; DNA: TGTGCCAGCAGCTTGGAAGGTAGCTTCGAGCAGTACTTC
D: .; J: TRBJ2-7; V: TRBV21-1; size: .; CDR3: CASSWGVVRDSDTYEQYF; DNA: TGTGCCAGCAGCTGGGGGGTGGTGCGGGACAGCGACACCTACGAGCAGTACTTC
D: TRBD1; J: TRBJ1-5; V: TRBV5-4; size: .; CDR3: CAMGEGALGNQPQHF; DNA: TGTGCCATGGGGGAGGGGGCGCTTGGCAATCAGCCCCAGCATTTT
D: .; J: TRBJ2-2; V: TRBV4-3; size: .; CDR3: CASSQNSGELFF; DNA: TGCGCCAGCAGCCAGAACAGCGGGGAGCTGTTTTTT
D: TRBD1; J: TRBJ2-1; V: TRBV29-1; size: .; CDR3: CSITRGRPYNEQFF; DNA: TGCAGCATTACCAGGGGGCGACCCTACAATGAGCAGTTCTTC
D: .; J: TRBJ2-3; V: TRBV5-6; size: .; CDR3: CASSLVESTDTQYF; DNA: TGTGCCAGCAGCTTGGTGGAGAGCACAGATACGCAGTATTTT
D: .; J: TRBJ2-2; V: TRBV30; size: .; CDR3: CAWSSFHTDVELFF; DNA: TGTGCCTGGAGTTCCTTCCACACGGATGTCGAGCTGTTTTTT
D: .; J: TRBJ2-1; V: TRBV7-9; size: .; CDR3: CASSPALNEQFF; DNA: TGTGCCAGCAGCCCAGCTCTCAATGAGCAGTTCTTC
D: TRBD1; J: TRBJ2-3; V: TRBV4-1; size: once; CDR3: CASSQFGQGVDTQYF; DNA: TGCGCCAGCAGCCAATTCGGACAGGGTGTAGATACGCAGTATTTT
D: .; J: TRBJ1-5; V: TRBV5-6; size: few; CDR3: CASSPGGNQPQHF; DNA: TGTGCCAGCAGCCCAGGGGGCAATCAGCCCCAGCATTTT
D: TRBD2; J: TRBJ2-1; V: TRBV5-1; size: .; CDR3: CASSLWTSDEQFF; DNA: TGCGCCAGCAGCTTGTGGACTAGCGATGAGCAGTTCTTC
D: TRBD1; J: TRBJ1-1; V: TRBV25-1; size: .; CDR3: CASSGAGGPLNTEAFF; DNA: TGTGCCAGCAGCGGGGCAGGGGGCCCTTTGAACACTGAAGCTTTCTTT
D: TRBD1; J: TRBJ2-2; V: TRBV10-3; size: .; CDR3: CAIRGDRADTGELFF; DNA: TGTGCCATCAGGGGGGACAGGGCGGACACCGGGGAGCTGTTTTTT
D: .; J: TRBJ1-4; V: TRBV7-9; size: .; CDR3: CASSQGVNEKLFF; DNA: TGTGCCAGCAGCCAGGGTGTTAATGAAAAACTGTTTTTT
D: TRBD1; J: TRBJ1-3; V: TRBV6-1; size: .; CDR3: CASADSTGAGNTIYF; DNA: TGTGCCAGCGCAGACAGTACAGGGGCGGGAAACACCATATATTTT
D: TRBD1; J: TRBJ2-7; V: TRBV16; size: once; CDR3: CASSYGTEDYEQYF; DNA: TGTGCCAGCAGTTACGGGACAGAGGACTACGAGCAGTACTTC
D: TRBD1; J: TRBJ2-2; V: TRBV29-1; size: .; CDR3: CSVDRENTGELFF; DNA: TGCAGCGTGGACAGGGAGAACACCGGGGAGCTGTTTTTT
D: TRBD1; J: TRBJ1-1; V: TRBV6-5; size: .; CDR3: CASSYSTGEINTEAFF; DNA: TGTGCCAGCAGTTACTCTACAGGGGAGATTAACACTGAAGCTTTCTTT
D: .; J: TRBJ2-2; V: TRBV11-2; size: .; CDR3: CASSVAGYTGELFF; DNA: TGTGCCAGCAGCGTCGCAGGGTACACCGGGGAGCTGTTTTTT
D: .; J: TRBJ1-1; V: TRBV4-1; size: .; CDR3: CASSQARLFGTEAFF; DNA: TGCGCCAGCAGTCAAGCGAGGCTATTCGGGACTGAAGCTTTCTTT
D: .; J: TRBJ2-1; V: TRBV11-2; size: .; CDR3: CASSELNNEQFF; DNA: TGTGCCAGCAGCGAACTGAACAATGAGCAGTTCTTC
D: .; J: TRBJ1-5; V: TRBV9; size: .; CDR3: CASSSRGAQGQPQHF; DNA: TGTGCCAGCAGCTCTCGGGGGGCGCAGGGTCAGCCCCAGCATTTT
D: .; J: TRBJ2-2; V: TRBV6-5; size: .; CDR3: CASREYGELFF; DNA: TGTGCCAGCCGGGAATACGGGGAGCTGTTTTTT